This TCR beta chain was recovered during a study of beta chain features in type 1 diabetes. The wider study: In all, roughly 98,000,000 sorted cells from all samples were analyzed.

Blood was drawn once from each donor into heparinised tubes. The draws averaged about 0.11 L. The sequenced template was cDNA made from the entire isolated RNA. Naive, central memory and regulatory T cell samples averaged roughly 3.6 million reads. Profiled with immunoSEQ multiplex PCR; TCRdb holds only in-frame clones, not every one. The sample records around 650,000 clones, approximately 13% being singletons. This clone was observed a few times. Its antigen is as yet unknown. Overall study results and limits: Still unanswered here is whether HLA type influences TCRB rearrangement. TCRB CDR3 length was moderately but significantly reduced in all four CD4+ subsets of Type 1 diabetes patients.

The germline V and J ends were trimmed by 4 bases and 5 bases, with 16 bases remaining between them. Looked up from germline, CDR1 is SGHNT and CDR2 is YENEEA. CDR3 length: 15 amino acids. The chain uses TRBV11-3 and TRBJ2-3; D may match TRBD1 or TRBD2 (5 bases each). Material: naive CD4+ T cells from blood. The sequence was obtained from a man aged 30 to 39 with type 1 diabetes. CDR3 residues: CASSYQGPAGDTQYF. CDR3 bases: TGTGCCAGCAGCTACCAGGGACCGGCCGGAGATACGCAGTATTTT.